The 7 T cell receptor beta chains listed next were all sequenced from one sample in a study of blood T cell repertoires in COVID-19. Profiling relied on immunoSEQ multiplex PCR, and the TCRdb table lists in-frame clones only, not all of them. The sample yields hundreds of thousands of clones, around 89% seen once. Sequenced material: PBMCs or T cells enriched from blood (not recorded which). The receptors originated from a woman under 30 with acute COVID-19.

The rearrangement uses TRBV19 and TRBJ2-2; 11 bases agree with TRBD2. This CDR3 has 16 residues. Looked up from germline, CDR1 is LNHDA and CDR2 is SQIVND (reference sequence). V lost 8 bases, J lost 7 bases, and 12 bases stayed unmatched. CDR3: CASSPTRTSGSGELFF. The CDR3 DNA follows: TGTGCCAGTTCCCCTACGCGCACTAGCGGGAGCGGGGAGCTGTTTTTT. Looking up the rest from reference TRBV19 and TRBJ2-2 gives the full variable domain: DGGITQSPKYLFRKEGQNVTLSCEQNLNHDAMYWYRQDPGQGLRLIYYSQIVNDFQKGDIAEGYSVSREKKESFPLTVTSAQKNPTAFYLCASSPTRTSGSGELFFGEGSRLTVL.

The chain links TRBV28 to TRBJ1-2, with 8 bases lining up with TRBD1. The V gene end was trimmed by 5 bases and the J gene end by 2 bases; junction bases not matched to a gene: 1. This CDR3 spans 13 amino acids. Germline CDR1 reads MDHEN; CDR2 reads SYDVKM. The CDR3 reads CASSGQGNYGYTF. In DNA form, the CDR3 reads TGTGCCAGCAGTGGACAGGGAAACTATGGCTACACCTTC.

The V and J genes are TRBV3-1 (or the pseudogene TRBV3-2) and TRBJ2-3; TRBD2 matches 11 bases. J gave up 6 bases and V 0 bases, and 11 bases lay outside the gene matches. The CDR3 is 18 amino acids. Germline V lookup: CDR1 LGHDT, CDR2 YNNKEL (reference sequence). CDR3 coding DNA: TGTGCCAGCAGCCAAGATCGGGGACTAGCGGCAGCTTGGGATACGCAGTATTTT. Translation gives CASSQDRGLAAAWDTQYF.

The chain is built from TRBV28 and TRBJ2-5; TRBD2 matches at 9 bases. CDR3 size: 16 residues. Germline CDR1 and CDR2: MDHEN and SYDVKM. The trim removed 7 bases at V and 1 base at J, leaving 10 bases unmatched. The CDR3 protein is CASNRRLAEAQETQYF. The DNA for the CDR3 is TGTGCCAGCAATAGGCGACTAGCGGAGGCCCAAGAGACCCAGTACTTC.

The V call is TRBV5-1, the J call TRBJ2-7; possible D gene TRBD1, 6 bases. The germline V gene encodes CDR1 SGHRS and CDR2 YFSETQ. The CDR3 length is 14 residues. V lost 2 bases and J 2 bases, leaving 11 bases between the germline ends. DNA for the CDR3: TGCGCCAGCAGCTTCTGGACAGAAACCTACGAGCAGTACTTC. This codes for CASSFWTETYEQYF.

The V gene is TRBV11-3, the J gene TRBJ2-7, with D possibly being TRBD2 (6 bases). The CDR3 extends over 15 amino acids. Between the trimmed V and J ends, which lost 5 bases and 1 base, there was a span of 15 bases. The germline gives CDR1 SGHNT, CDR2 YENEEA. The CDR3 loop reads CASSGLGTRSYEQYF. CDR3 coding DNA: TGTGCCAGCAGCGGACTCGGGACTCGGTCCTACGAGCAGTACTTC.

The chain links TRBV6-5 to TRBJ1-2, with unresolved D. Between the trimmed V and J ends, which lost 2 bases and 8 bases, there was a span of 12 bases. This CDR3 contains 13 residues. Germline loops: CDR1 MNHEY, CDR2 SVGAGI. The CDR3 DNA reads TGTGCCAGCAGTTACGGAACCGCGGGAGGCTACACCTTC. It translates to CASSYGTAGGYTF.